The 18 T cell receptor beta chains below all came from one sample that was sequenced in a study of blood T cell repertoires in COVID-19 (dated by TCRdb to 2018 to 2020). The library relied on the immunoSEQ multiplex PCR assay. Here the immuneACCESS table is served through TCRdb, limited to in-frame sequences with V and J called. Missing clones are a known gap in these copies; in checked studies unresolved V genes cover under half, and the rest lacks a known reason. A total of approximately 150,000 clones appear in this sample, around 90% of them only once. The ten top clones hold over 3.5% of the sample. Material: peripheral blood. The receptors stem from a woman between 55 and 75 years old who had recovered from COVID-19.

V usage is TRBV6-5 and J usage is TRBJ1-4; weak D call: TRBD1 (5 bases). Germline assignment: CDR1 MNHEY and CDR2 SVGAGI. The CDR3 has 14 residues. Trimming shortened V by 7 bases and J by 8 bases, and 17 bases separated the two germline ends. CDR3 sequence (DNA): TGTGCCAGCACCGGACAATATGGTTACGAAAAACTGTTTTTT. Its translation: CASTGQYGYEKLFF.

This chain links TRBV29-1 with TRBJ1-2, with a weak D call TRBD1 (6 bases). CDR1 is SQVTM, CDR2 ANQGSEA, per germline. Trimming removed 3 bases from V and 5 bases from J, with 19 bases in between. The CDR3 spans 15 residues. For the CDR3, the DNA is TGCAGCGTTGAGGATGATGGTGGACAGACTTATGGCTACACCTTC. Translated: CSVEDDGGQTYGYTF.

V usage is TRBV10-3 and J usage is TRBJ1-2; D call uncertain. V was clipped by 2 bases and J by 8 bases, with 9 bases between them. Germline CDR1 reads ENHRY; CDR2 reads SYGVKD. CDR3 length: 12 amino acids. CDR3 residues: CAISEGSRGYTF. The CDR3 DNA is TGTGCCATCAGTGAGGGGTCCAGGGGCTACACCTTC.

Here the CDR3 DNA reads TGTGCCAGCAAACGGGACTCCGGGGGAGATACGCAGTATTTT. Translating gives CASKRDSGGDTQYF. The chain links TRBV2 to TRBJ2-3; possibly TRBD2 for D (6 bases). CDR3 length: 14 residues. Germline V CDR1 and CDR2: SNHLY, FYNNEI. Between the trimmed V and J ends, which lost 7 bases and 5 bases, there was a span of 16 bases.

The J gene is TRBJ2-7, the V gene TRBV2, with D perhaps matching TRBD1 (6 bases). The V end lost 7 bases, the J end lost 3 bases, and 10 bases lay between the germline ends. The CDR3 extends over 12 amino acids. Germline CDR1 reads SNHLY; CDR2 reads FYNNEI. The CDR3 DNA is TGTGCCAGCACTAGGGACAACTACGAGCAGTACTTC. Protein: CASTRDNYEQYF.

With respect to this clone: This sample includes further DNA sequences coding for the same CDR3. The chain uses TRBV5-1 and TRBJ1-1; 7 nucleotides agree with TRBD1. The V segment lost 0 bases and the J segment 6 bases; nucleotides outside the gene matches: 5. In germline, CDR1 is SGHRS, CDR2 YFSETQ. The CDR3 is 14 amino acids. The CDR3 bases are TGCGCCAGCAGCTTGGACGGCCAGGGGGCTGAAGCTTTCTTT. It is translated as CASSLDGQGAEAFF.

The chain is built from TRBV18 and TRBJ1-1, with D unclear. Trimming removed 5 bases from V and 1 base from J, with 14 bases in between. This CDR3 has 15 residues. Germline V gene lookup returns CDR1 KGHSH and CDR2 LQKENI. CDR3 loop: CASSVTTPGNTEAFF. The DNA of the CDR3 is TGTGCCAGCTCAGTGACCACGCCGGGGAACACTGAAGCTTTCTTT. Full variable domain (remainder filled in from reference TRBV18 and TRBJ1-1): NAGVMQNPRHLVRRRGQEARLRCSPMKGHSHVYWYRQLPEEGLKFMVYLQKENIIDESGMPKERFSAEFPKEGPSILRIQQVVRGDSAAYFCASSVTTPGNTEAFFGQGTRLTVV.

This clone appeared once. V is TRBV28 and J is TRBJ2-4; D gene unclear. Looked up from germline, CDR1 is MDHEN and CDR2 is SYDVKM. Trimming shortened V by 7 bases and J by 2 bases, and 18 bases separated the two germline ends. The CDR3 sequence is 16 residues long. CDR3 DNA: TGTGCCAGCACCAAGCCGAACTCCCCCTCCAAAAACATTCAGTACTTC. It encodes CASTKPNSPSKNIQYF.

This chain joins TRBV5-4 and TRBJ2-3; D possibly corresponds to TRBD1 (6 bases). This CDR3 region has 14 residues. Trimming shortened V by 4 bases and J by 1 base, and 10 bases separated the two germline ends. Germline V CDR1 and CDR2: SGHNT, YYREEE (reference sequence). The CDR3 here is CASSKTGGTDTQYF. CDR3 sequence (DNA): TGTGCCAGCAGCAAGACAGGTGGCACAGATACGCAGTATTTT.

The chain couples TRBV28 to TRBJ1-6; TRBD1 matches at 7 bases. The CDR3 loop spans 14 amino acids. V lost 6 bases, J lost 10 bases, and 9 bases stayed unmatched. CDR1 and CDR2 (germline): MDHEN, SYDVKM. CDR3 in DNA: TGTGCCAGCAGCTTGACAGGGAACGGATCACCCCTCCACTTT. Translating it yields CASSLTGNGSPLHF.

The V call is TRBV6-1, the J call TRBJ1-6; a weak D match, TRBD1 (6 bases). Trimming removed 0 bases from V and 10 bases from J, with 19 bases in between. Per germline, CDR1 MNHNS and CDR2 SASEGT. The length of the CDR3 is 17 residues. The CDR3 here is CASSEAPWGGQRSPLHF. For the CDR3, the DNA is TGTGCCAGCAGTGAAGCCCCCTGGGGGGGGCAGCGGTCACCCCTCCACTTT.

The CDR3 region is CASRIGVGEKLFF. The DNA for the CDR3 is TGTGCCAGCAGGATCGGGGTGGGCGAAAAACTGTTTTTT. This chain uses TRBV11-2 with TRBJ1-4; no firm D call. The CDR3 is 13 residues long. V was shortened by 6 bases and J by 8 bases, with 13 bases between the two germline ends. Germline V lookup: CDR1 SGHAT, CDR2 FQNNGV. The full variable domain, rest sourced from reference TRBV11-2 and TRBJ1-4, is EAGVAQSPRYKIIEKRQSVAFWCNPISGHATLYWYQQILGQGPKLLIQFQNNGVVDDSQLPKDRFSAERLKGVDSTLKIQPAKLEDSAVYLCASRIGVGEKLFFGSGTQLSVL.

The chain has TRBV29-1 and TRBJ2-1; D call uncertain. Germline V gives CDR1 SQVTM, CDR2 ANQGSEA. The CDR3 consists of 12 residues. The germline V and J ends were trimmed by 1 base and 6 bases, with 7 bases remaining between them. The CDR3 protein is CSVEGGINEQFF. The CDR3 region has the DNA TGCAGCGTTGAAGGCGGAATCAATGAGCAGTTCTTC.

This chain uses TRBV24-1 with TRBJ2-3, with TRBD2 matching 12 bases. CDR1 is KGHDR, CDR2 SFDVKD, per germline. J lost 5 bases, V lost 5 bases, and 10 bases had no gene match. The CDR3 runs 17 residues. The CDR3 is CATSAAPLAGGEDTQYF. DNA for the CDR3: TGTGCCACCAGTGCCGCCCCGCTAGCGGGGGGGGAAGATACGCAGTATTTT.

In its sample, this clone was seen a few times. V and J are TRBV2 and TRBJ1-5; 8 bases are shared with TRBD1. This CDR3 spans 15 amino acids. Trimming cost V 6 bases and J 5 bases; bases outside gene matches: 9. Germline-derived CDR1 and CDR2 are SNHLY and FYNNEI. DNA of the CDR3: TGTGCCAGCAGCGCTATAAGACAGGGGCATCAGCCCCAGCATTTT. This translates into CASSAIRQGHQPQHF.

CDR3: CASGRETQYF. CDR3 coding DNA: TGTGCCAGCGGGAGGGAGACCCAGTACTTC. The chain employs TRBV3-1 (or the pseudogene TRBV3-2) and TRBJ2-5; maybe TRBD2 (6 bases). Germline V gives CDR1 LGHDT, CDR2 YNNKEL (reference sequence). The CDR3 totals 10 residues. V gave up 8 bases and J gave up 5 bases, with 6 bases separating them.

This clone was seen only once. The V gene is TRBV5-4, the J gene TRBJ1-1, with 9 positions matching TRBD1. With 4 bases clipped from V and 3 bases from J, the junction kept 4 bases outside the gene matches. CDR3 length: 14 residues. Germline V CDR1 and CDR2: SGHNT, YYREEE (reference sequence). CDR3 DNA sequence: TGTGCCAGCAGCGCGACAGGGGGGTACACTGAAGCTTTCTTT. Its translation is CASSATGGYTEAFF.

The V gene is TRBV6-2 or TRBV6-3, the J gene TRBJ1-2, with TRBD1 as a possible D gene (5 bases). Germline values: CDR1 MNHEY, CDR2 SVGEGT. The V and J ends lost 4 bases and 8 bases respectively, with 14 bases between them. The CDR3 totals 13 residues. CDR3 loop: CASSFGTPGGYTF. CDR3 sequence (DNA): TGTGCCAGCAGTTTTGGGACTCCTGGAGGCTACACCTTC.